This is a list of T cell receptor beta chains from one sample in a study of blood T cell repertoires in COVID-19. Sequenced by immunoSEQ multiplex PCR; TCRdb stores in-frame clones only, minus some. The sample has roughly 380,000 clones, about 89% seen once. Material for sequencing was peripheral blood. These receptor sequences come from a middle-aged woman with COVID-19, enrolled during active disease. Both conserved end residues are part of each CDR3. Each record gives: V gene, J gene, CDR3 protein.

TRBV4-1	TRBJ1-5	CASSQDQTGINQPQHF
TRBV18	TRBJ2-2	CASSRTGMAAGELFF
TRBV4-1	TRBJ1-1	CASSQDLGTGQGANTEAFF
TRBV6-5	TRBJ1-3	CASSPRDRTRNTIYF
TRBV6-5	TRBJ1-2	CASSYSSGWGYTF
TRBV7-2	TRBJ2-2	CASSLDTGTGGTGELFF
TRBV27	TRBJ1-2	CASSPTGGDGYTF
TRBV28	TRBJ2-1	CASSLRGEQFF
TRBV7-8	TRBJ2-2	CASSLVQGPTGELFF
TRBV28	TRBJ1-5	CASSPSPGQSSNQPQHF
TRBV6-4	TRBJ2-1	CASSDSTGGYNEQFF
TRBV15	TRBJ1-1	CATSRDQGATEAFF
TRBV7-3	TRBJ2-3	CASASGIGTDTQYF
TRBV2	TRBJ1-3	CASGPKVGGNTIYF
TRBV28	TRBJ1-1	CASSTEGLAEAFF
TRBV18	TRBJ1-1	CASSPIKGAGNTEAFF
TRBV19	TRBJ1-4	CASSPYQGSTNEKLFF
TRBV7-2	TRBJ1-1	CASSDGQRPAEAFF
TRBV29-1	TRBJ1-3	CSVDSFRSGNTIYF
TRBV19	TRBJ1-1	CASSITGGATEAFF
TRBV6-2/TRBV6-3	TRBJ2-5	CASSPLGTSWSSETQYF
TRBV7-9	TRBJ2-2	CASSLTSGTGELFF
TRBV7-2	TRBJ1-1	CASSPSGTVNTEAFF
TRBV4-2	TRBJ1-2	CASSPRDRGRGGYTF
TRBV2	TRBJ2-2	CASRRTSGGAGELFF
TRBV24-1	TRBJ1-1	CATSDPRQGNTEAFF
TRBV18	TRBJ2-2	CASSPPSRANTGELFF
TRBV6-4	TRBJ2-3	CASSKREGDTQYF
TRBV6-2/TRBV6-3	TRBJ2-1	CASSTRTGVPLFF
TRBV18	TRBJ2-7	CASSPIGGKQYF
TRBV2	TRBJ1-3	CASNRDRESIYF
TRBV6-1	TRBJ1-6	CASLGRDKYNSPLHF
TRBV18	TRBJ1-1	CASSPTGQGRMNTEAFF
TRBV19	TRBJ1-1	CASSITGVNVGGKTEAFF
TRBV4-3	TRBJ1-5	CASSRDRAYGQPQHF
TRBV24-1	TRBJ2-1	CATSEVEGAPSEQFF
TRBV7-9	TRBJ2-5	CASSSHPLAGAQGETQYF
TRBV7-9	TRBJ1-2	CASSPQGQGGYGYTF
TRBV27	TRBJ1-2	CASSYSGGDGYTF
TRBV4-3	TRBJ1-2	CASSQVTGVTNYGYTF
TRBV11-1	TRBJ2-1	CASSLGRQGSFDEQFF
TRBV27	TRBJ1-1	CASSFFRPRTGNAEAFF
TRBV18	TRBJ2-3	CASSPPGLASTDTQYF
TRBV28	TRBJ2-7	CASSFKGEREQYF
TRBV18	TRBJ1-6	CASSPRGQGNNSPLHF
TRBV7-3	TRBJ2-5	CASSLRGGEMETQYF
TRBV10-2	TRBJ1-4	CASSAGEKLFF
TRBV6-5	TRBJ1-1	CASSYGGGGVKSEAFF